This T cell receptor (beta chain) was identified during a study of CD8 T cells in Susac syndrome (dated by TCRdb to between 2018 and 2020). Notes on the research overall: The study used repertoire sequencing to test whether antigen drove CD8+ T cell activation and differentiation in Susac syndrome.

RNA was extracted using the RNeasy kit, and about 0.45 to 1 ug of the RNA was reverse transcribed with random hexamers. TCR beta CDR3 regions were amplified with the immunoSEQ multiplex PCR assay covering 54 Vbeta and 13 Jbeta segments. PCR amplification bias was corrected using a synthetic template baseline for primer optimization and computational correction. Under the source paper's analysis protocol: Reads were annotated to V, D and J genes per IMGT and analyzed with immunoSEQ Analyzer, keeping only productive sequences. To calculate clonality, Shannon entropy was normalized by log2 of the number of productive unique sequences and then subtracted from one. For each patient and control, public and private clones were evaluated among the 100 most prevalent clones. Clones were defined as Susac-specific when absent from the healthy and MS cohorts, from some 1,100 published viral clones and from other ImmuneACCESS disease sequences. The raw public reads went through TCRdb reprocessing: fastp at Q25, MiXCR clone calling, in-frame beta chains kept. Every CDR3 protein is listed once, alongside the most common genes and DNA of its rows. The authors' filters were not applied to this entry. In all, the sample holds approximately 180,000 distinct CDR3 sequences, and approximately 93% of those were seen once. The ten largest clonotypes hold approximately 0.094% of the sample.

High-throughput TCR beta sequencing profiled peripheral blood CD8+ and CD4+ T cells from healthy donors, Susac syndrome patients and multiple sclerosis patients. The multiple sclerosis controls were treatment-naive patients who had stable or active relapsing-remitting disease and met the revised McDonald criteria. Bulk CD8+ and CD4+ T cells were purified by magnetic negative isolation, whereas CD8+ TEMRA cells were enriched by FACS. Blood was drawn into EDTA tubes, processed within 24 hours, and PBMCs were isolated by density gradient centrifugation. PBMCs intended for TCR sequencing were frozen in liquid nitrogen and were later thawed in a 37 degrees C water bath. A purity of at least 90% was achieved for sorted or isolated CD4+, CD8+ and CD8+ TEMRA cells. As to this clonotype: This clone's antigen is unknown. Base quality data are lacking; no much larger clone is found one base away.

Reading from cysteine to phenylalanine, the CDR3 counts 14 amino acids. The sequence is cut down to CDR3 DNA, 42 bases in frame from base 1. The junction shows trimming of 4 bases on V and 6 bases on J, plus 15 bases between the germline ends. The paper as a whole reports these results and caveats: The number of individuals in the TCR sequencing and HLA analysis was acknowledged as relatively small.

The sequence is built from TRBV12-3 or TRBV12-4 and TRBJ1-1; the D gene cannot be named for sure. The TCR originated in a human donor with multiple sclerosis. Sequencing used CD4+ T cells from PBMCs. Read as DNA, the sequence is TGTGCCAGCAGTTATCCCCCTGCTGAATCTGAAGCTTTCTTT. It translates as CASSYPPAESEAFF.